This entry features one T cell receptor (beta chain) sequence. Participant reports of clinical history set cohort assignment. This sample stems from a study of blood T cell repertoires in COVID-19. Study-level background: COVID-19 samples collected from the United States, Italy and Spain covered acute and convalescent phases. The cDNA or gDNA used as material had been derived from T cells, B-cell-depleted T cells, or PBMCs.

This CDR3 is 13 amino acids long. CDR1 KGHSH and CDR2 LQKENI come from the germline V gene. The V and J ends lost 3 bases and 5 bases, in that order; junction bases with no gene match: 3. Per the original methods: Amplification from reference gene primers served as the basis for estimated nucleated cell counts. Sequenced by immunoSEQ multiplex PCR; TCRdb stores in-frame clones only, minus some. The V and J calls and the clone size are those of that table, but D and trimming were determined from the DNA. The sample shows about 360,000 clones, 70% to 90% of them seen only once. This receptor was obtained from a middle-aged man in a cohort exposed to, infected with or recovered from COVID-19 (not recorded which). Sequences were obtained from PBMCs or T cells enriched from blood (not recorded which). The V and J genes are TRBV18 and TRBJ1-2; TRBD1 aligns across 7 bases. The CDR3 DNA reads TGTGCCAGCTCACCGGGGACAGAATATGGCTACACCTTC. Translation: CASSPGTEYGYTF.